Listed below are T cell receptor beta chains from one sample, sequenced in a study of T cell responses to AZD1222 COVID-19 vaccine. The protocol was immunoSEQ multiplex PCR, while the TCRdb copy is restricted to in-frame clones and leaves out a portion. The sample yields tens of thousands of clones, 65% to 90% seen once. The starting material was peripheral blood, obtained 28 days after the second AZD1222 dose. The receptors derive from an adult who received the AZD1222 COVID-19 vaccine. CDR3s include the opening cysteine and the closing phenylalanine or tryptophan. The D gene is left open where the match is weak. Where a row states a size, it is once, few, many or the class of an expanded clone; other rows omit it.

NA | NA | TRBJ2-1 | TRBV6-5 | TGTGCCAGCCGGCCCCTAGGGGGGGCATACAATGAGCAGTTCTTC | CASRPLGGAYNEQFF
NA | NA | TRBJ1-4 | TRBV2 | TGTGCCAGCAGAAGCAGGATCGGGACAACTAATGAAAAACTGTTTTTT | CASRSRIGTTNEKLFF
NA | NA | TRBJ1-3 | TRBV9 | TGTGCCAGCAGCGACCGAATTGGGGACGGAAACACCATATATTTT | CASSDRIGDGNTIYF
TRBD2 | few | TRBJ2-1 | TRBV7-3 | TGTGCCAGCAGCTTAACGGGAGGGAACAATGAGCAGTTCTTC | CASSLTGGNNEQFF
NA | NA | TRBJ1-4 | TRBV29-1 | TGCAGCGTCGGGGACAATCCTAATGAAAAACTGTTTTTT | CSVGDNPNEKLFF
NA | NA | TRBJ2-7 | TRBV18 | TGTGCCAGCTCACCCCGAGGGGACCGGTGGGACGAGCAGTACTTC | CASSPRGDRWDEQYF
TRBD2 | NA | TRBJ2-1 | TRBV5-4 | TGTGCCAGCAGCTTGCGAACTAGCGGGAGCTATGAGCAGTTCTTC | CASSLRTSGSYEQFF
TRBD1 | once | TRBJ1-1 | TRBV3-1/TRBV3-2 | TGTGCCAGCAGCTCTTACAGGGGCATCGCTGAAGCTTTCTTT | CASSSYRGIAEAFF
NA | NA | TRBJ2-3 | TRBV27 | TGTGCCAGCAGACGACAGGGCACAGATACGCAGTATTTT | CASRRQGTDTQYF
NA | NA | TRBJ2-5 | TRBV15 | TGTGCCACCAGCAGAGGGGTGGGGGAGACCCAGTACTTC | CATSRGVGETQYF
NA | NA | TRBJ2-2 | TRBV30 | TGTGCCTGGAAACAGGCCATTGCGGAGCTGTTTTTT | CAWKQAIAELFF
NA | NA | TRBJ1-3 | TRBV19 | TGTGCCAGTACCCCCACCCAGGGGTCGGGGGGAAACACCATATATTTT | CASTPTQGSGGNTIYF
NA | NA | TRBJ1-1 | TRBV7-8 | TGTGCCAGCACCGTTCGTGAGGATCAGAACACTGAAGCTTTCTTT | CASTVREDQNTEAFF
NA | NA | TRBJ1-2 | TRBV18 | TGTGCCAGCTCAGCAACAGGGAGTGGCTACACCTTC | CASSATGSGYTF
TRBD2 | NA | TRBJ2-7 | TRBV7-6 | TGTGCCAGCAGCTTAGTGGGCGGGGGGAGGAACGAGCAGTACTTC | CASSLVGGGRNEQYF
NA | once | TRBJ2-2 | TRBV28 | TGTGCCAGCTCAGGGGGGGTTAACACCGGGGAGCTGTTTTTT | CASSGGVNTGELFF
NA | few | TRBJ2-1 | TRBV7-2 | TGTGCCAGCAGCTTACAGTGGAGCTCCTACAATGAGCAGTTCTTC | CASSLQWSSYNEQFF
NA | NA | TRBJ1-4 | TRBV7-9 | TGTGCCAGCAGCTTGCAAGGGGGGGTAAATGAAAAACTGTTTTTT | CASSLQGGVNEKLFF
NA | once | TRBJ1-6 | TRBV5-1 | TGCGCCAGCAGCTTGGAGGGGCTTTATAATTCACCCCTCCACTTT | CASSLEGLYNSPLHF
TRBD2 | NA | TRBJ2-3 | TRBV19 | TGTGCCAGTAGTATCCCCCCGGGACTAGCGGGGGGACCAGATACGCAGTATTTT | CASSIPPGLAGGPDTQYF
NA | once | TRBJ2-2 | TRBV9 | TGTGCCAGCAGCGTAGTGGTTAGCGGGGAGCTGTTTTTT | CASSVVVSGELFF
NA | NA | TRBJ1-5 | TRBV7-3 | TGTGCCAGCAGCCGGACAGCTAGCAATCAGCCCCAGCATTTT | CASSRTASNQPQHF
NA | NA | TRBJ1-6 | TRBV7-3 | TGTGCCAGCAGCTTAACAGGGGAAGGTTCACCCCTCCACTTT | CASSLTGEGSPLHF
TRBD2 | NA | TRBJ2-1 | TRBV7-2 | TGTGCCAGCAGCTTAGGGAGCGGGAGGGGACAGGATGAGCAGTTCTTC | CASSLGSGRGQDEQFF
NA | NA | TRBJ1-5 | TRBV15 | TGTGCCACCAGTTTTACAGGGCCGGGGAGCAATCAGCCCCAGCATTTT | CATSFTGPGSNQPQHF
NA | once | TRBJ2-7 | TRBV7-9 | TGTGCCAGCAGCATCCAGGCCCCTTACGAGCAGTACTTC | CASSIQAPYEQYF
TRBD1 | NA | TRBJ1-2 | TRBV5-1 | TGCGCCAGCAGCTTGGATGGACAGGAAAACTATGGCTACACCTTC | CASSLDGQENYGYTF
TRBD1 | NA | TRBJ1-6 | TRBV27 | TGTGCCAGCAGTACCTTGGACAGGGAGTACTCACCCCTCCACTTT | CASSTLDREYSPLHF
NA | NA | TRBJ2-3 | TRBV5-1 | TGCGCCAGCAGCTTGGAAGGCTACTACACAGATACGCAGTATTTT | CASSLEGYYTDTQYF
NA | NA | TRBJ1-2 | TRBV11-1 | TGTGCCAGCAGCTTCGGGTTGGGGTATGGCTACACCTTC | CASSFGLGYGYTF
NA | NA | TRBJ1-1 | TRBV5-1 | TGCGCCAGCAGCTTGTTCGGCAGGGAGAACACTGAAGCTTTCTTT | CASSLFGRENTEAFF
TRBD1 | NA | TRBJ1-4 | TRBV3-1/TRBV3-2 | TGTGCCAGCAGCCATAGGGGGGACAGCGAAAAACTGTTTTTT | CASSHRGDSEKLFF
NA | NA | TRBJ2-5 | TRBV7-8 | TGTGCCAGCAGCCCCCGTGGTAGCGGAAAAGAGACCCAGTACTTC | CASSPRGSGKETQYF